This TCR beta chain was sequenced in a study of blood T cell repertoires in COVID-19. Study overall: Samples taken during acute and convalescent COVID-19 were collected in the United States, Italy and Spain. Nucleic acid was either cDNA or gDNA, and it came from T cells, B-cell-depleted T cells, or PBMCs.

How the authors handled the data: For nucleated cells, counts were estimated from reference gene primer amplification. Some clones are missing from TCRdb's copy, which holds only in-frame ones; the method was immunoSEQ multiplex PCR. That table supplies the V and J calls and clone size; D and trimming were determined from the DNA. This table has approximately 13,000 clones, over 65% appearing once. This CDR3 contains 13 residues. V shed 4 bases and J shed 2 bases, with 9 bases lying between them. Per germline, CDR1 SEHNR and CDR2 FQNEAQ (reference sequence). This sequence originates from a boy younger than 10 with active or convalescent COVID-19. The chain combines TRBV7-9 with TRBJ2-7, with D possibly being TRBD1 (5 bases). Sequencing used peripheral blood. The CDR3 DNA is TGTGCCAGCAGCTCCGGACATACCTACGAGCAGTACGTC. Its protein is CASSSGHTYEQYV.